Below, 21 T cell receptor beta chains from the same sample are listed, as sequenced in a study of blood T cell repertoires in COVID-19. The assay was immunoSEQ multiplex PCR, and TCRdb's table has in-frame clones only and misses some. Of some 96,000 clones in the sample, approximately 90% were seen once. The specimen sequenced was peripheral blood. These TCRs come from a man in his forties or fifties with active COVID-19.

This clone was seen a single time. The J gene is TRBJ2-3, the V gene TRBV28, with D unclear. With 1 base removed from V and 2 bases from J, the gap between germline ends came to 10 bases. The CDR3 extends over 15 amino acids. Germline V gives CDR1 MDHEN, CDR2 SYDVKM. CDR3 in amino acids: CASSLSWQFTDTQYF. DNA of the CDR3: TGTGCCAGCAGTTTATCTTGGCAGTTCACAGATACGCAGTATTTT.

The V gene is TRBV7-9, the J gene TRBJ1-3; 8 bases are a match to TRBD1. Germline V CDR1 and CDR2: SEHNR, FQNEAQ (reference sequence). The ends lost 5 bases at V and 7 bases at J; junction bases unmatched: 7. The CDR3 has 14 amino acids. The CDR3 bases are TGTGCCAGCAGCCCAGACAGGGGTGGCAACACCATATATTTT. Its protein product is CASSPDRGGNTIYF.

V and J are TRBV6-5 and TRBJ2-2; a possible D gene is TRBD2 (6 bases). V lost 6 bases, J lost 6 bases, and 14 bases lay in between. The germline gives CDR1 MNHEY, CDR2 SVGAGI. This CDR3 contains 14 residues. The CDR3 reads CASRTGSGAGELFF. The CDR3 nucleotides are TGTGCCAGCAGGACCGGGAGTGGGGCCGGGGAGCTGTTTTTT.

The chain recombines TRBV19 with TRBJ2-3, with D possibly TRBD1 on 6 matching bases. This CDR3 has 13 residues. Germline assignment: CDR1 LNHDA and CDR2 SQIVND (reference sequence). Trimming took off 4 bases at V and 5 bases at J, with 10 bases between the two ends. CDR3 bases: TGTGCCAGTAGTAAGGACAGAAGAGATACGCAGTATTTT. Its translation is CASSKDRRDTQYF.

The chain employs TRBV14 and TRBJ2-3, with 7 bases fitting TRBD1. Germline CDR1 and CDR2: SGHDN and FVKESK. This CDR3 is 15 amino acids long. V trimming: 4 bases; J trimming: 2 bases; junction bases outside the gene matches: 6. CDR3 sequence: CASSRDSYPTDTQYF. For the CDR3, the DNA is TGTGCCAGCAGCCGGGACAGTTACCCCACAGATACGCAGTATTTT.

The chain uses TRBV7-2 and TRBJ2-1; 9 positions agree with TRBD2. There are 15 residues in the CDR3. V lost 7 bases to trimming and J lost 2 bases; unmatched junction nucleotides: 6. CDR1 is SGHTA and CDR2 is FQGNSA in the germline V gene. The CDR3 coding sequence is TGTGCCAGCATCCTTAGCGGGAGTGCCTACAATGAGCAGTTCTTC. This translates into CASILSGSAYNEQFF.

The chain combines TRBV2 with TRBJ2-5, with D maybe TRBD2 (6 bases). The V gene lost 2 bases and the J gene lost 5 bases, with 15 bases spanning the gap. Germline-derived CDR1 and CDR2 are SNHLY and FYNNEI. This CDR3 region has 15 residues. CDR3 coding DNA: TGTGCCAGCAGTGAATACGGGGCTAGCGTGGAGACCCAGTACTTC. It is translated as CASSEYGASVETQYF.

The rearrangement links TRBV7-8 to TRBJ1-2; a possible D gene is TRBD1 (6 bases). The CDR3 is 16 amino acids. CDR1 is SGHVS, CDR2 FQNEAQ, per germline. Trimming shortened V by 3 bases and J by 8 bases, and 22 bases separated the two germline ends. The CDR3 loop is CASSFATGHPPGGYTF. The CDR3 region has the DNA TGTGCCAGCAGCTTCGCCACGGGACATCCACCGGGCGGCTACACCTTC.

This chain links TRBV7-9 with TRBJ2-7; TRBD1 aligns across 10 bases. The ends lost 0 bases at V and 6 bases at J; junction bases unmatched: 8. CDR3 size: 16 residues. The V gene's germline CDR1 is SEHNR and CDR2 FQNEAQ (reference sequence). CDR3 amino acids: CASSLASKGTGAEQYV. The DNA for the CDR3 is TGTGCCAGCAGCTTAGCCTCTAAGGGGACAGGGGCCGAGCAGTACGTC.

The rearrangement uses TRBV27 and TRBJ1-5, with a tentative D call TRBD1 (5 bases). This CDR3 region has 15 residues. The V gene lost 3 bases and the J gene lost 0 bases, with 9 bases spanning the gap. CDR1 MNHEY and CDR2 SMNVEV come from the germline V gene (reference sequence). The CDR3 reads CASSFGGTSNQPQHF. The CDR3, as DNA: TGTGCCAGCAGTTTTGGAGGGACTAGCAATCAGCCCCAGCATTTT.

The V gene is TRBV7-9, the J gene TRBJ2-3, with D maybe TRBD1 (6 bases). The CDR3 has 17 amino acids. Germline lookup yields CDR1 SEHNR and CDR2 FQNEAQ (reference sequence). Trimming shortened V by 7 bases and J by 4 bases, and 24 bases separated the two germline ends. CDR3 sequence (DNA): TGTGCCAGCATAGGGACCCAGCAGGGGTGGTGGGCAGATACGCAGTATTTT. Translating it yields CASIGTQQGWWADTQYF.

The chain carries TRBV7-9 and TRBJ2-1, with D hard to call. V lost 1 base, J lost 7 bases, and 11 bases lay in between. Looked up from germline, CDR1 is SEHNR and CDR2 is FQNEAQ (reference sequence). This CDR3 has 14 residues. CDR3 in amino acids: CASSLEWSENEQFF. DNA for the CDR3: TGTGCCAGCAGCTTAGAGTGGTCGGAGAATGAGCAGTTCTTC.

The chain combines TRBV9 with TRBJ2-1; 10 positions agree with TRBD2. The CDR3 covers 15 residues. V was pared by 4 bases and J by 6 bases, with 7 bases of the junction left unmatched. CDR1 is SGDLS and CDR2 is YYNGEE in the germline V gene. The CDR3 DNA reads TGTGCCAGCAGCCCCGGGACTAGCGTTGGCAATGAGCAGTTCTTC. Encoded protein: CASSPGTSVGNEQFF. Supplemented by reference TRBV9 and TRBJ2-1, the full variable domain reads DSGVTQTPKHLITATGQRVTLRCSPRSGDLSVYWYQQSLDQGLQFLIQYYNGEERAKGNILERFSAQQFPDLHSELNLSSLELGDSALYFCASSPGTSVGNEQFFGPGTRLTVL.

The genes are TRBV19 and TRBJ1-4; 9 bases line up with TRBD1. The J segment lost 4 bases and the V segment lost 5 bases, leaving 14 bases of the junction unmatched. Germline V gene lookup returns CDR1 LNHDA and CDR2 SQIVND (reference sequence). This CDR3 contains 18 residues. Written as DNA, the CDR3 is TGTGCCAGTAGTCCGTTTGGTGGGACAGGGAATTTTAATGAAAAACTGTTTTTT. It specifies CASSPFGGTGNFNEKLFF.

The genes are TRBV7-9 and TRBJ1-4; D remains ambiguous. V was cut by 5 bases and J by 0 bases, with 10 bases left in between. This CDR3 has 15 residues. CDR1 SEHNR and CDR2 FQNEAQ come from the germline V gene (reference sequence). The CDR3 region is CASSGRGATNEKLFF. CDR3 in DNA: TGTGCCAGCAGCGGAAGAGGTGCAACTAATGAAAAACTGTTTTTT.

V gene TRBV19 combines with J gene TRBJ1-5, with D perhaps TRBD1 (6 bases). Trimming shortened V by 3 bases and J by 4 bases, and 10 bases separated the two germline ends. The length of the CDR3 is 14 residues. Germline V lookup: CDR1 LNHDA, CDR2 SQIVND (reference sequence). The CDR3 region is CASSIMTGNQPQHF. The CDR3 DNA reads TGTGCCAGTAGTATTATGACAGGAAATCAGCCCCAGCATTTT.

The chain couples TRBV27 to TRBJ1-2; TRBD1 might be the D (6 bases). The V end lost 2 bases, the J end lost 0 bases, and 7 bases lay between the germline ends. The CDR3 has 14 amino acids. Looked up from germline, CDR1 is MNHEY and CDR2 is SMNVEV (reference sequence). CDR3 amino acids: CASSLQGPNYGYTF. CDR3 sequence (DNA): TGTGCCAGCAGTTTACAGGGGCCTAACTATGGCTACACCTTC.

The rearrangement joins TRBV5-6 to TRBJ1-2; D is uncertain. Per germline, CDR1 SGHDT and CDR2 YYEEEE. The CDR3 consists of 14 residues. Trimming removed 6 bases from V and 5 bases from J, with 17 bases in between. The DNA of the CDR3 is TGTGCCAGCACCCCGGTGGCCGGGGAGTATGGCTACACCTTC. Translation: CASTPVAGEYGYTF.

This rearrangement joins TRBV19 to TRBJ1-6, with a tentative D call TRBD1 (5 bases). The V gene's germline CDR1 is LNHDA and CDR2 SQIVND (reference sequence). This CDR3 has 16 residues. With 3 bases removed from V and 6 bases from J, the gap between germline ends came to 15 bases. CDR3 coding DNA: TGTGCCAGTAGTATCGGCAGGGTGAGGCTTAATTCACCCCTCCACTTT. Encoded protein: CASSIGRVRLNSPLHF.

This rearrangement joins TRBV29-1 to TRBJ2-1, with 7 bases lining up with TRBD2. The CDR3 has 14 amino acids. CDR1 and CDR2 from the germline V gene are SQVTM and ANQGSEA. V was pared by 2 bases and J by 10 bases, with 11 bases of the junction left unmatched. CDR3 coding DNA: TGCAGCGTTGAAAGGTCGCGGGGGATCGGGGAGCAGTTCTTC. Translating it yields CSVERSRGIGEQFF.

The chain joins TRBV5-1 to TRBJ2-5, with D possibly matching TRBD2 (6 bases). Trimming pared 2 bases from V and 0 bases from J, leaving 11 bases between. There are 15 residues in the CDR3. Germline V CDR1 and CDR2: SGHRS, YFSETQ. DNA for the CDR3: TGCGCCAGCAGCTTTTATGCGGGGTACCAAGAGACCCAGTACTTC. It is translated as CASSFYAGYQETQYF.